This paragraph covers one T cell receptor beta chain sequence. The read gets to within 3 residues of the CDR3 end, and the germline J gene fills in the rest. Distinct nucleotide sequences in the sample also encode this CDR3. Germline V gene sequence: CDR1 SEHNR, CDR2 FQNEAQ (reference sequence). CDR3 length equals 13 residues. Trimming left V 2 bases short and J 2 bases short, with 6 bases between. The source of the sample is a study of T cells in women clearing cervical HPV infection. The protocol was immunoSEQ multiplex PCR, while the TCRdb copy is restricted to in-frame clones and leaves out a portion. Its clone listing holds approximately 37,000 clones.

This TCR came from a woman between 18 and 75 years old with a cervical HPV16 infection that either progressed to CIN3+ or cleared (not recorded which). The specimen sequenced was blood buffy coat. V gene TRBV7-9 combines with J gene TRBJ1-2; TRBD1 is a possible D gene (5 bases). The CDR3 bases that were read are TGTGCCAGCAGCTTACGACAGAACTATGGC. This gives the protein CASSLRQNYG. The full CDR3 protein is CASSLRQNYGYTF.